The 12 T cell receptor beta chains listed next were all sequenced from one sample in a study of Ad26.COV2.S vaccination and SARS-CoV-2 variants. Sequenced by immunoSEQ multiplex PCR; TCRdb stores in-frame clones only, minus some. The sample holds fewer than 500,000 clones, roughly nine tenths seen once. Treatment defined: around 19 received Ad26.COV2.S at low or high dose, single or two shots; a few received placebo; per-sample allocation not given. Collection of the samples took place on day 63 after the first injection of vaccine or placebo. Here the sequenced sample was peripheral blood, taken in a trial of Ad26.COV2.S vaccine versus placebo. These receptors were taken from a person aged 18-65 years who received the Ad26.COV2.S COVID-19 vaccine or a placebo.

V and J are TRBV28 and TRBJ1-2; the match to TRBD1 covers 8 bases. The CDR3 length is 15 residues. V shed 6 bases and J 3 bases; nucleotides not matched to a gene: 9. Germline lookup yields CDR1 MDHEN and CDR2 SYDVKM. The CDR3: CASSSGTGWDYGYTF. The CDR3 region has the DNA TGTGCCAGCAGCTCAGGGACAGGCTGGGACTATGGCTACACCTTC.

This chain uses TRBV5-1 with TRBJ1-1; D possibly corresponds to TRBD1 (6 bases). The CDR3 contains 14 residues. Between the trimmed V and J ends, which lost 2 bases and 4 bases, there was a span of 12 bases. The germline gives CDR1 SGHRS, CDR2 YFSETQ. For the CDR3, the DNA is TGCGCCAGCAGCTTACAGGGAAGGGGCACTGAAGCTTTCTTT. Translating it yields CASSLQGRGTEAFF.

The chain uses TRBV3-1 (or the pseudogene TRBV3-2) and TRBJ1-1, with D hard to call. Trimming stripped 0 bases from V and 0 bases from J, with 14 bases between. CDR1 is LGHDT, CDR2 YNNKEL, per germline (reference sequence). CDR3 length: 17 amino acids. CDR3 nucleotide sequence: TGTGCCAGCAGCCAAGACCCGTCGCGGCTCCTGAACACTGAAGCTTTCTTT. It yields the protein CASSQDPSRLLNTEAFF.

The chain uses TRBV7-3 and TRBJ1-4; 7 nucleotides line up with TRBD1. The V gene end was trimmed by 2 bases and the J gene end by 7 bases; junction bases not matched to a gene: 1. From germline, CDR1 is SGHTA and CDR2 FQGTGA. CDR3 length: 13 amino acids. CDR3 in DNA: TGTGCCAGCAGCTTAGCAGGGGGTGAAAAACTGTTTTTT. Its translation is CASSLAGGEKLFF.

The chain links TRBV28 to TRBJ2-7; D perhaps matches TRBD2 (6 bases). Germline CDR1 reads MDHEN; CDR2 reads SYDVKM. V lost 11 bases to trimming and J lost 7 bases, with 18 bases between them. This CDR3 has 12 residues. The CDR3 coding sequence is TGTGCCGCGGGGAAACCTGGGGGGGAGCAGTACGTC. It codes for CAAGKPGGEQYV.

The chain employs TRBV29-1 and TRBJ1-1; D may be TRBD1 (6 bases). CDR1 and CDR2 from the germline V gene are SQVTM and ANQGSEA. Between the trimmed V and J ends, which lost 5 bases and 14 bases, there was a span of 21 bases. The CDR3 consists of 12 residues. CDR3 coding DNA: TGCAGCGTTCAAGTCCAGGGGCGGGGTTGCTTCTTT. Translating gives CSVQVQGRGCFF.

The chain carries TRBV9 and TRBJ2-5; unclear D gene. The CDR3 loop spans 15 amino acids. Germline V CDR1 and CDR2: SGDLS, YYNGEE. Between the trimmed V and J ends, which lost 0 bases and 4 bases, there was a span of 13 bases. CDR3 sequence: CASSVELGISETQYF. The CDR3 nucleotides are TGTGCCAGCAGCGTAGAGCTGGGTATCTCAGAGACCCAGTACTTC.

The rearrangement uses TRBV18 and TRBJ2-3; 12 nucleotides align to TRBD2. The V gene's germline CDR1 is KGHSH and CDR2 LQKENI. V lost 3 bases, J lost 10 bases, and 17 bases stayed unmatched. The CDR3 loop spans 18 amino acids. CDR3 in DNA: TGTGCCAGCTCACCCATACTAGCGGGGGGCCGATCACAGGGCTCGCAGTATTTT. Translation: CASSPILAGGRSQGSQYF.

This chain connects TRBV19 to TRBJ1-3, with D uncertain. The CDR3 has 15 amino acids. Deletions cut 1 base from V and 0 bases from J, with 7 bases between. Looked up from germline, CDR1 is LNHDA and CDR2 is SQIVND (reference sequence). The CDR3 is CASSIGQASGNTIYF. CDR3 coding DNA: TGTGCCAGTAGTATAGGTCAGGCCTCTGGAAACACCATATATTTT.

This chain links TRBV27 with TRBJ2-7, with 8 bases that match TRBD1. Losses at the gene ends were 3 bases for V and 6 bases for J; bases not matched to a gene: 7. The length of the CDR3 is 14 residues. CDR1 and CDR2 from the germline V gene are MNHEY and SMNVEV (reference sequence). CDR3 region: CASSFTGGVSEQYF. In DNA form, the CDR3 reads TGTGCCAGCAGTTTTACAGGGGGAGTGAGCGAGCAGTACTTC.

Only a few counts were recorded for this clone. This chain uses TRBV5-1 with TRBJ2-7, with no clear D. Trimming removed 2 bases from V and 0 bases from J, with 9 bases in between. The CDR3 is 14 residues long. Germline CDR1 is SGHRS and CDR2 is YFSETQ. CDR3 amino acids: CASSFSGVSYEQYF. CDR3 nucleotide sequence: TGCGCCAGCAGCTTCAGTGGGGTCTCCTACGAGCAGTACTTC.

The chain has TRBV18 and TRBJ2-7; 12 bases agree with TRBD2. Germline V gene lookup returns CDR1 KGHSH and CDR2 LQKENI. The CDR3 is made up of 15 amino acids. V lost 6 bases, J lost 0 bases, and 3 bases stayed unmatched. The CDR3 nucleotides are TGTGCCAGCTCCCAGACTAGCGGGAGCTCCTACGAGCAGTACGTC. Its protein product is CASSQTSGSSYEQYV.